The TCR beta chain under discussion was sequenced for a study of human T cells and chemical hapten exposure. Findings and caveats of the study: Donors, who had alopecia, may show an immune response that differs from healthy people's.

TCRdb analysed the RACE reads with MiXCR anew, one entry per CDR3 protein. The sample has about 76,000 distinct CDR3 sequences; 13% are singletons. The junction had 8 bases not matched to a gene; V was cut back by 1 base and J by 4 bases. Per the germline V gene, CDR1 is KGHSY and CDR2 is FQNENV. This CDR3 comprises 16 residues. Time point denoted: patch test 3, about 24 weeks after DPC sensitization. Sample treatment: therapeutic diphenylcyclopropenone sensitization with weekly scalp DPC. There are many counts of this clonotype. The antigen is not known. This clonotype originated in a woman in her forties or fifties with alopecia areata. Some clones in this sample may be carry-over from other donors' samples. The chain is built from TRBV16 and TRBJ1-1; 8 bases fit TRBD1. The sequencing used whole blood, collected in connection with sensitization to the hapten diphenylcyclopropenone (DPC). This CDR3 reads CASSQYVGQGGTEAFF. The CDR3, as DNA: TGTGCCAGCAGCCAATACGTCGGACAGGGAGGCACTGAAGCTTTCTTT.